The 19 T cell receptor beta chains presented below share a single source sample, sequenced in a study of blood T cell repertoires in COVID-19. Assay: immunoSEQ multiplex PCR; the TCRdb copy retains only in-frame clones and omits some. The profile shows 450,000 or so clones, 80% to 90% of them singletons. The source material was peripheral blood. All receptors derive from a man aged 18 to 29 with COVID-19, enrolled during active disease.

This chain links TRBV24-1 with TRBJ2-1; TRBD1 is a possible D gene (5 bases). CDR1 and CDR2 (germline): KGHDR, SFDVKD. The ends were cut back, 0 bases at V and 7 bases at J, with 15 bases in the middle. The CDR3 has 16 residues. CDR3 amino acids: CATSDLQGLKPNEQFF. In DNA, the CDR3 is TGTGCCACCAGTGATTTGCAGGGCTTAAAGCCAAATGAGCAGTTCTTC.

The rearrangement uses TRBV27 and TRBJ1-1; D gene uncertain. V was shortened by 3 bases and J by 4 bases, with 9 bases between the two germline ends. Germline V gene lookup returns CDR1 MNHEY and CDR2 SMNVEV (reference sequence). This CDR3 contains 13 residues. DNA for the CDR3: TGTGCCAGCAGTTTTCGCGGCGCCACTGAAGCTTTCTTT. This translates into CASSFRGATEAFF.

V and J are TRBV7-2 and TRBJ1-5; TRBD1 is a possible D gene (6 bases). The V gene lost 10 bases and the J gene lost 0 bases, with 16 bases spanning the gap. Germline CDR1 is SGHTA and CDR2 is FQGNSA. CDR3 length: 15 residues. CDR3 in DNA: TGTGCCACCTCACCCCCAGGGGCTAGCAATCAGCCCCAGCATTTT. Amino acid sequence: CATSPPGASNQPQHF.

The chain employs TRBV19 and TRBJ2-1, with 10 positions matching TRBD2. Germline V lookup: CDR1 LNHDA, CDR2 SQIVND (reference sequence). J lost 7 bases, V lost 3 bases, and 6 bases had no gene match. CDR3 size: 15 residues. The CDR3 DNA follows: TGTGCCAGTAGTATGGCTAGCGGGAGTCGGAATGAGCAGTTCTTC. Translation gives CASSMASGSRNEQFF.

The chain has TRBV7-9 and TRBJ2-1; 10 bases map to TRBD2. The germline V gene encodes CDR1 SEHNR and CDR2 FQNEAQ (reference sequence). The CDR3 totals 17 residues. After removal of 3 bases from V and 7 bases from J, the junction contained 12 bases not matched to a gene. CDR3 nucleotide sequence: TGTGCCAGCAGCTTCAGTCGATCCGGGACTAGCGTAAATGAGCAGTTCTTC. Translated, it gives CASSFSRSGTSVNEQFF.

The chain couples TRBV9 to TRBJ2-5; 14 nucleotides line up with TRBD2. J was trimmed by 5 bases and V by 3 bases; bases with no gene match: 6. Germline V CDR1 and CDR2: SGDLS, YYNGEE. The CDR3 has 16 amino acids. This CDR3 reads CASSETSGRAGETQYF. CDR3 nucleotide sequence: TGTGCCAGCAGCGAGACTAGCGGGAGGGCCGGGGAGACCCAGTACTTC.

The V gene is TRBV6-6, the J gene TRBJ2-7; D is perhaps TRBD1 (6 bases). CDR1 is MNHNY and CDR2 is SVGAGI in the germline V gene (reference sequence). Trimming removed 5 bases at V and 3 bases at J, with 20 bases between. This CDR3 comprises 16 residues. The CDR3 here is CASSPTPGQLNYEQYF. Written as DNA, the CDR3 is TGTGCCAGCAGTCCTACCCCCGGACAGCTCAACTACGAGCAGTACTTC.

The chain employs TRBV29-1 and TRBJ2-1; a weak D match, TRBD2 (5 bases). Trimming removed 3 bases at V and 3 bases at J, with 9 bases between. Germline CDR1 and CDR2: SQVTM and ANQGSEA. This CDR3 contains 13 residues. In DNA form, the CDR3 reads TGCAGCGTTGATCCGGGGAGCTACAATGAGCAGTTCTTC. It codes for CSVDPGSYNEQFF.

The chain has TRBV5-6 and TRBJ2-1, with 10 bases aligning to TRBD2. The CDR3 is 15 amino acids. The V gene's germline CDR1 is SGHDT and CDR2 YYEEEE. Trimming at V came to 2 bases and at J to 4 bases, leaving 3 bases not matched to a gene. The CDR3 nucleotides are TGTGCCAGCAGCTTACTTAGCGGGGGGTACAATGAGCAGTTCTTC. It translates to CASSLLSGGYNEQFF.

V usage is TRBV12-3 or TRBV12-4 and J usage is TRBJ2-5; D perhaps matches TRBD2 (5 bases). There are 13 residues in the CDR3. V was trimmed by 5 bases and J by 5 bases, leaving 12 bases between them. CDR3 sequence: CASSEGARETQYF. CDR3 coding DNA: TGTGCCAGCAGTGAGGGTGCGAGGGAGACCCAGTACTTC.

The chain links TRBV28 to TRBJ1-3; the D gene is possibly TRBD1 (5 bases). Germline loops: CDR1 MDHEN, CDR2 SYDVKM. The CDR3 length is 16 residues. V lost 5 bases and J lost 0, with 14 bases in between. CDR3 bases: TGTGCCAGCAGTAGGAGACAGAGAGGCTCTGGAAACACCATATATTTT. It translates to CASSRRQRGSGNTIYF.

Details on this clone: The junction does not match germline at one end; this may be a read error. The V gene is TRBV5-1, the J gene TRBJ2-5; 8 bases are shared with TRBD2. Germline V gene lookup returns CDR1 SGHRS and CDR2 YFSETQ. The CDR3 has 11 amino acids. The CDR3 reads CASSLAGLRHF. CDR3 sequence (DNA): TGCGCCAGCAGCCTAGCGGGCCTCAGGCACTTC.

The chain joins TRBV2 to TRBJ2-1; 9 bases match TRBD2. The V segment lost 1 base and the J segment 8 bases; nucleotides outside the gene matches: 6. The CDR3 extends over 15 amino acids. The germline gives CDR1 SNHLY, CDR2 FYNNEI. CDR3: CASSEGLAGSDEQFF. The CDR3 DNA reads as TGTGCCAGCAGTGAAGGGCTAGCGGGATCCGATGAGCAGTTCTTC.

The chain combines TRBV27 with TRBJ2-7; D is possibly TRBD1 (5 bases). Trimming removed 3 bases at V and 4 bases at J, with 10 bases between. This CDR3 is 13 amino acids long. Germline CDR1 reads MNHEY; CDR2 reads SMNVEV (reference sequence). The chain's CDR3 is CASSFGHLYEQYF. CDR3 nucleotides: TGTGCCAGCAGTTTCGGACACCTTTACGAGCAGTACTTC.

This clone was seen a few times. The chain is built from TRBV5-1 and TRBJ2-4; 10 bases are shared with TRBD1. The CDR3 consists of 15 residues. The V and J ends lost 2 bases and 9 bases, in that order; junction bases with no gene match: 8. The germline CDR1 and CDR2 sequences are SGHRS and YFSETQ. The CDR3 DNA reads as TGCGCCAGCAGCTTAGGGACAGGGGAAGAGGGCATTCAGTACTTC. It codes for CASSLGTGEEGIQYF.

In this sample, this clone turned up once. The gene calls are TRBV5-8 and TRBJ1-1; no clear D. CDR3 size: 15 residues. Germline CDR1 reads SGHTS; CDR2 reads YDEGEE. Trimming stripped 0 bases from V and 6 bases from J, with 15 bases between. The CDR3 region has the DNA TGTGCCAGCAGCTTGGTAAGGGAGTGGTGGTCTGAAGCTTTCTTT. Protein product: CASSLVREWWSEAFF.

This clone appeared a single time. The junction and the germline gene differ at one end; a read error may be behind it. The rearrangement links TRBV7-7 to TRBJ2-5, with D unresolved. This CDR3 is 13 amino acids long. Germline-derived CDR1 and CDR2 are SSHAT and FNYEAQ (reference sequence). In nucleotides, the CDR3 is TGTGCTAGCAGCCTAACAGTGTTAGAGACCCAGTACTTC. As protein: CASSLTVLETQYF. The complete variable domain, with remaining parts taken from reference TRBV7-7 and TRBJ2-5, reads GAGVSQSPRYKVTKRGQDVTLRCDPISSHATLYWYQQALGQGPEFLTYFNYEAQPDKSGLPSDRFSAERPEGSISTLTIQRTEQRDSAMYRCASSLTVLETQYFGPGTRLLVL.

This chain joins TRBV7-9 and TRBJ1-1; D is uncertain. The V and J ends lost 1 base and 5 bases respectively, with 5 bases between them. Germline CDR1 and CDR2: SEHNR and FQNEAQ (reference sequence). There are 12 residues in the CDR3. CDR3 sequence (DNA): TGTGCCAGCAGCTTAGGGGAGACTGAAGCTTTCTTT. It codes for CASSLGETEAFF. Full variable domain (rest looked up from reference TRBV7-9 and TRBJ1-1): DTGVSQNPRHKITKRGQNVTFRCDPISEHNRLYWYRQTLGQGPEFLTYFQNEAQLEKSRLLSDRFSAERPKGSFSTLEIQRTEQGDSAMYLCASSLGETEAFFGQGTRLTVV.

This clone has more than one count but fewer than ten. The gene calls are TRBV9 and TRBJ2-1; 14 bases fit TRBD2. Losses at the gene ends were 4 bases for V and 9 bases for J; bases not matched to a gene: 9. Germline loops: CDR1 SGDLS, CDR2 YYNGEE. The CDR3 is made up of 16 amino acids. As DNA, the CDR3 is TGTGCCAGCAGCCCTCTCGGGACTAGCGGGAGTGGTGAGCAGTTCTTC. Its translation is CASSPLGTSGSGEQFF.